This paragraph reports one T cell receptor (beta chain). Its antigen is as yet unknown. The sample comes from a study of shared clonotypes between healthy human individuals. Study summary: Per-donor plates numbered three CD4 naive, three CD4 memory, two CD8 naive and one CD8 memory. Study-wide points: Some naive CD4 clonotypes, 4% to 6%, turned up in common across a few donors.

Each subset's genomic DNA was split evenly across several immunoSEQ plates. The method was immunoSEQ multiplex PCR; TCRdb's version includes in-frame clones alone and lacks a portion of them. The profile shows hundreds of thousands of clones, 95% to 96% of them singletons. The naive CD8 subset, CD45RO-negative cells positively selected for CCR7, excluded terminally differentiated effector memory CD45RA+ cells. The source of this sequence is a woman aged 30 to 39 in good health. What was sequenced was naive CD8+ T cells sorted from blood.

The DNA of the CDR3 is TGTGCCAGCAACGGGGGGGTGGCAGATACGCAGTATTTT. Protein product: CASNGGVADTQYF. V usage is TRBV13 and J usage is TRBJ2-3, with TRBD2 matching over 8 bases. V lost 7 bases, J lost 4 bases, and 4 bases stayed unmatched. The CDR3 totals 13 residues. Germline assignment: CDR1 PRHDT and CDR2 FYEKMQ (reference sequence).